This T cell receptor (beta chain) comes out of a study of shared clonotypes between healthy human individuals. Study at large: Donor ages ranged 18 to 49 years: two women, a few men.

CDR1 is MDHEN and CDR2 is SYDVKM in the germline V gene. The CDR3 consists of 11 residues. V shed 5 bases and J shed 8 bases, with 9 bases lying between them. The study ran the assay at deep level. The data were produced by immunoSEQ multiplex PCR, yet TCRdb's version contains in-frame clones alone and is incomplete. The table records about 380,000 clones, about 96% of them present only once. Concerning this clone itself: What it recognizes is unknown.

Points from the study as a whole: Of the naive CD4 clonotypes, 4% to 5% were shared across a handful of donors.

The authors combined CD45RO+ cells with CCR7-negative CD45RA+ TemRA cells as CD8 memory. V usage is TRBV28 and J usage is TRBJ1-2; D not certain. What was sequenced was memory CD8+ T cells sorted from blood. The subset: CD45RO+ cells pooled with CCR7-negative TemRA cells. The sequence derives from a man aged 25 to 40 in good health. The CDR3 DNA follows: TGTGCCAGCAGTCCCCGCGGAGGCTACACCTTC. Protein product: CASSPRGGYTF.